What follows is one T cell receptor (beta chain) and its context. The CDR3 length is 14 residues. After removal of 5 bases from V and 2 bases from J, the junction contained 4 bases not matched to a gene. Germline V CDR1 and CDR2: MGHRA, YSYEKL. The data were obtained in a study of cytomegalovirus exposure and HLA in healthy donors. The PCR made use of 60 Vbeta and 13 Jbeta primers. TCRdb's copy holds only in-frame clones and misses some; the assay was immunoSEQ multiplex PCR. The sample lists about 130,000 clones, around three quarters occurring once. The sample taken for sequencing was PBMCs. The TCR sequence derives from a woman in her fifties or sixties in good health and CMV-seropositive. The chain employs TRBV4-1 and TRBJ1-1; 8 bases fit TRBD1. The CDR3 DNA reads TGCGCCAGCAGCTATGGACAGGGTAACACTGAAGCTTTCTTT. It specifies CASSYGQGNTEAFF.